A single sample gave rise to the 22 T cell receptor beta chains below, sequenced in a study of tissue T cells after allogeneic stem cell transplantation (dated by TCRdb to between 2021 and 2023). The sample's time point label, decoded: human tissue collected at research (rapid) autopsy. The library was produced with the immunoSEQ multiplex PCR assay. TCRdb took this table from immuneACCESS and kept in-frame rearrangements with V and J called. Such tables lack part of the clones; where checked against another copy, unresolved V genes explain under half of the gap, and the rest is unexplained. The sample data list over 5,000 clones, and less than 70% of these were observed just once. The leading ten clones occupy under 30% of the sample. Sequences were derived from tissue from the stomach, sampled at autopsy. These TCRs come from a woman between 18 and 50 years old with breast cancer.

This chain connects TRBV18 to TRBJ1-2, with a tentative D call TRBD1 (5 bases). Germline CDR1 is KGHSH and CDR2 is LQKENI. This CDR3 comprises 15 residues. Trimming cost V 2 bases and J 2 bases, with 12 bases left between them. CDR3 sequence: CASSPKDKLNYGYTF. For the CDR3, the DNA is TGTGCCAGCTCACCAAAGGACAAATTAAACTATGGCTACACCTTC.

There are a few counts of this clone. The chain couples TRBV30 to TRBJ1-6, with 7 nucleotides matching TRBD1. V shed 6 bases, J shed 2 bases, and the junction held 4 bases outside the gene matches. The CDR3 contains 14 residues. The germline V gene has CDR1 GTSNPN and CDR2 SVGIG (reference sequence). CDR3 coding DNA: TGTGCCTGTCGGACAGGTACCTATAATTCACCCCTCCACTTT. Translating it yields CACRTGTYNSPLHF.

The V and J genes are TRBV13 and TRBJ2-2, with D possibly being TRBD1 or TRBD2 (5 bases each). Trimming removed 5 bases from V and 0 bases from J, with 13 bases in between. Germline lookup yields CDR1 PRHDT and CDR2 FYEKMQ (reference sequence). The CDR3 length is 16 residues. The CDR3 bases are TGTGCCAGCAGCATACGGGACGTCGCGAACACCGGGGAGCTGTTTTTT. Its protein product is CASSIRDVANTGELFF.

In DNA, the CDR3 is TGTGCCTGCCCGTCGGGGCTAGCGGCCCAAGAGACCCAGTACTTC. It yields the protein CACPSGLAAQETQYF. This chain uses TRBV30 with TRBJ2-5; 7 bases match TRBD2. From germline, CDR1 is GTSNPN and CDR2 SVGIG (reference sequence). The CDR3 runs 15 residues. V lost 6 bases, J lost 1 base, and 11 bases stayed unmatched.

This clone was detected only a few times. The CDR3 DNA follows: TGTGCCAGCGGGTTCTCAAGGGACACTGAAGCTTTCTTT. Translated, it gives CASGFSRDTEAFF. This rearrangement joins TRBV2 to TRBJ1-1; D unclear. Germline lookup yields CDR1 SNHLY and CDR2 FYNNEI. The CDR3 contains 13 residues. Trimming removed 8 bases at V and 3 bases at J, with 13 bases between. The entire variable domain, with the rest obtained from reference TRBV2 and TRBJ1-1, is as follows: EPEVTQTPSHQVTQMGQEVILRCVPISNHLYFYWYRQILGQKVEFLVSFYNNEISEKSEIFDDQFSVERPDGSNFTLKIRSTKLEDSAMYFCASGFSRDTEAFFGQGTRLTVV.

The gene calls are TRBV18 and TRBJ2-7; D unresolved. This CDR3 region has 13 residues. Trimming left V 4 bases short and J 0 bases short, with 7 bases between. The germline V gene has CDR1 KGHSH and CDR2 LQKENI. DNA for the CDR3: TGTGCCAGCTCACAGTCAAGCTCCTACGAGCAGTACTTC. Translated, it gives CASSQSSSYEQYF.

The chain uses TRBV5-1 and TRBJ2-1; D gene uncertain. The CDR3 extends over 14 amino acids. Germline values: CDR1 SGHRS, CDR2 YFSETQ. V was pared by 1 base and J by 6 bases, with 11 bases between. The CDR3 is CASSLTTGSNEQFF. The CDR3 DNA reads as TGCGCCAGCAGCTTGACGACGGGCTCCAATGAGCAGTTCTTC.

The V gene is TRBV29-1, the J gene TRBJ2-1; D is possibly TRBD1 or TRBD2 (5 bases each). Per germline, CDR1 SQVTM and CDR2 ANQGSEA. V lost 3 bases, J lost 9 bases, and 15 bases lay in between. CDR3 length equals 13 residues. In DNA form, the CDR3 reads TGCAGCGTTGATCATATAGGGGACCTTGAGCAGTTCTTC. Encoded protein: CSVDHIGDLEQFF.

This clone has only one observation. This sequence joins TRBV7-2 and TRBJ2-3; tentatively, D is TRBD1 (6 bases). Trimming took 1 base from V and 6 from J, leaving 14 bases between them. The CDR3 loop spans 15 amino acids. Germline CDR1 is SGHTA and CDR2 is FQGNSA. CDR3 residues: CASSLDRVVSDTQYF. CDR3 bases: TGTGCCAGCAGCTTAGACAGGGTTGTTTCTGATACGCAGTATTTT. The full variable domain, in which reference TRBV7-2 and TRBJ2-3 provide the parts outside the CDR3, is GAGVSQSPSNKVTEKGKDVELRCDPISGHTALYWYRQSLGQGLEFLIYFQGNSAPDKSGLPSDRFSAERTGGSVSTLTIQRTQQEDSAVYLCASSLDRVVSDTQYFGPGTRLTVL.

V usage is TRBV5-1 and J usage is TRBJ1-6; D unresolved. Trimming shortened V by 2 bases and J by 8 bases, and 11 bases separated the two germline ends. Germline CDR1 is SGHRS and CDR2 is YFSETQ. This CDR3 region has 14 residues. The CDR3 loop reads CASSLGRGYSPLHF. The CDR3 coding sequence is TGCGCCAGCAGCTTAGGACGGGGTTATTCACCCCTCCACTTT.

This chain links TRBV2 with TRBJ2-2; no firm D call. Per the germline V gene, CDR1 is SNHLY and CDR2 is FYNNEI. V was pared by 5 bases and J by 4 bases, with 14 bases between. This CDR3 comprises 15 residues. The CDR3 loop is CASSPRSESTGELFF. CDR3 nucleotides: TGTGCCAGCAGTCCCCGATCGGAGAGCACCGGGGAGCTGTTTTTT.

The CDR3 here is CASSSTGRSTLHYEQYF. The CDR3, as DNA: TGTGCCAGCAGCTCAACAGGGCGCTCGACACTACACTACGAGCAGTACTTC. The V and J genes are TRBV7-9 and TRBJ2-7; D possibly corresponds to TRBD1 (6 bases). The ends were cut back, 4 bases at V and 3 bases at J, with 22 bases in the middle. Per germline, CDR1 SEHNR and CDR2 FQNEAQ (reference sequence). The CDR3 sequence is 17 residues long.

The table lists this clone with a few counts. CDR3 amino acids: CASSSGGNIRETQYF. The CDR3 nucleotides are TGTGCCAGCAGCTCGGGTGGGAATATTCGGGAGACCCAGTACTTC. The chain recombines TRBV11-2 with TRBJ2-5, with D unresolved. This CDR3 is 15 amino acids long. Looked up from germline, CDR1 is SGHAT and CDR2 is FQNNGV. V dropped 4 bases and J dropped 5 bases, with 17 bases sitting between them. The whole variable domain, remainder taken from reference TRBV11-2 and TRBJ2-5, is EAGVAQSPRYKIIEKRQSVAFWCNPISGHATLYWYQQILGQGPKLLIQFQNNGVVDDSQLPKDRFSAERLKGVDSTLKIQPAKLEDSAVYLCASSSGGNIRETQYFGPGTRLLVL.

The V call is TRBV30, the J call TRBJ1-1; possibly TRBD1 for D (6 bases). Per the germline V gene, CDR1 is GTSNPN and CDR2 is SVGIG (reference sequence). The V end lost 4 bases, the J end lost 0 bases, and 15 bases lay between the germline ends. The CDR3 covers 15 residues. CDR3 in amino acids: CAWTNQGSLNTEAFF. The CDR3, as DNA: TGTGCCTGGACCAACCAGGGGTCATTGAACACTGAAGCTTTCTTT.

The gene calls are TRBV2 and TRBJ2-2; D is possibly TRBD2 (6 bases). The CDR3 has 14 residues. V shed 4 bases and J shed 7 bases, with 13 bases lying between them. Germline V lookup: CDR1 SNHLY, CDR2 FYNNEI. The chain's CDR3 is CASSGEGAGGELFF. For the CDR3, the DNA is TGTGCCAGCAGTGGAGAGGGAGCGGGCGGGGAGCTGTTTTTT.

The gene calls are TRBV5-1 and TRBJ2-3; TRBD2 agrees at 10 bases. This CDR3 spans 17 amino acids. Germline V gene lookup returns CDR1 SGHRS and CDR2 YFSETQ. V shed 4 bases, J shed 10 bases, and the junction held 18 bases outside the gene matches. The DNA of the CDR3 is TGCGCCAGCAGCATCCACTCGGTAACTAGCGGGGATAAGGCGCAGTATTTT. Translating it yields CASSIHSVTSGDKAQYF. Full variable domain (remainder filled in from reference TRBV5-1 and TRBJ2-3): KAGVTQTPRYLIKTRGQQVTLSCSPISGHRSVSWYQQTPGQGLQFLFEYFSETQRNKGNFPGRFSGRQFSNSRSEMNVSTLELGDSALYLCASSIHSVTSGDKAQYFGPGTRLTVL.

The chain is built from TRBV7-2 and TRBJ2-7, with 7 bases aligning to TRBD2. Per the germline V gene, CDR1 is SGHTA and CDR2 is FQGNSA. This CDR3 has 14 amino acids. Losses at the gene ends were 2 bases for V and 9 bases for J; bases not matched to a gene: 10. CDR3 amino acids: CASSLSAERDGQYF. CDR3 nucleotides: TGTGCCAGCAGCTTAAGTGCCGAGCGGGATGGGCAGTACTTC.

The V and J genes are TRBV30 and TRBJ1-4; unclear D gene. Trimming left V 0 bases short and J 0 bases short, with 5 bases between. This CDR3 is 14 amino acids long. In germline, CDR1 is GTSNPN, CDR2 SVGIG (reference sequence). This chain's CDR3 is CAWSVSTTNEKLFF. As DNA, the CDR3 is TGTGCCTGGAGTGTCAGTACAACTAATGAAAAACTGTTTTTT.

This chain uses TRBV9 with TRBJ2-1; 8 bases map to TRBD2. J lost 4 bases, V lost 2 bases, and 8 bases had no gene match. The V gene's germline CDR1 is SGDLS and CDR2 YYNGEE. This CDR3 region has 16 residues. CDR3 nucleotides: TGTGCCAGCAGCGTGGCCCCGACTAGCGAATACAATGAGCAGTTCTTC. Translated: CASSVAPTSEYNEQFF.

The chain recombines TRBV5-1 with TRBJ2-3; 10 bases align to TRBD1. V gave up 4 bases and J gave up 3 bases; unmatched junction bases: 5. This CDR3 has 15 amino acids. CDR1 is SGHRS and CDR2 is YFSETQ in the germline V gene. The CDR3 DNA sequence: TGCGCCAGCAGCGCACGGACAGGGGGGACAGATACGCAGTATTTT. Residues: CASSARTGGTDTQYF.

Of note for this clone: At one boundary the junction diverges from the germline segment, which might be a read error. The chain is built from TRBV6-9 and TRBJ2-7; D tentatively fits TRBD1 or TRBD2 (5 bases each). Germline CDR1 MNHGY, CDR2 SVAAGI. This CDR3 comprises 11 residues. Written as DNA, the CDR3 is TGTGCCAGCACCCTCCGGGACCCCGGGAACTTC. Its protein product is CASTLRDPGNF.

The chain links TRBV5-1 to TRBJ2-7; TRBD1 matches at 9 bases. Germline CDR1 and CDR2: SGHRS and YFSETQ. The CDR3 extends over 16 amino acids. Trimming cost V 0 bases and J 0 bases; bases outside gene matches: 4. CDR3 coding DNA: TGCGCCAGCAGCTTGGCCGGGACAGGGAACTCCTACGAGCAGTACTTC. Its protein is CASSLAGTGNSYEQYF.